A selection of T cell receptor beta chains follows, all from one sample in a study of cytomegalovirus exposure and HLA in healthy donors. The repertoire was sequenced with immunoSEQ multiplex PCR; TCRdb's copy has only in-frame clones and lacks some. Of fewer than 200,000 clones listed, about 79% were seen once; the top ten hold about 1.3%. The sample comprised PBMCs. The receptors originated from a girl aged 2 to 9 in good health and CMV-seropositive. Both conserved end residues are part of each CDR3. Each record gives: D gene, V gene, clone size, J gene, CDR3 DNA, CDR3 protein. D genes are given only for firm matches. Clone size is not always given. Where it is, it says once, few, many or a class for expanded clones.

d_gene: NA
v_gene: TRBV6-1
abundance: NA
j_gene: TRBJ2-2
CDR3nt: TGTGCCAGCCCCATATCGAGCGGGGAGCTGTTTTTT
CDR3aa: CASPISSGELFF

d_gene: NA
v_gene: TRBV5-1
abundance: NA
j_gene: TRBJ2-3
CDR3nt: TGCGCCAGCAGCTTGGCCTCGGGGAGAACGCAGTATTTT
CDR3aa: CASSLASGRTQYF

d_gene: NA
v_gene: TRBV9
abundance: NA
j_gene: TRBJ2-3
CDR3nt: TGTGCCAGCGGCTCGACTCGGCAACGGAATACGCAGTATTTT
CDR3aa: CASGSTRQRNTQYF

d_gene: TRBD1
v_gene: TRBV5-1
abundance: NA
j_gene: TRBJ2-1
CDR3nt: TGCGCCAGCAGCTACGGGCGACAGGGATCGAAAAATGAGCAGTTCTTC
CDR3aa: CASSYGRQGSKNEQFF

d_gene: TRBD2
v_gene: TRBV9
abundance: NA
j_gene: TRBJ2-7
CDR3nt: TGTGCCAGCAGCGCGGGGGGGCAGGGGTGGTACGAGCAGTACTTC
CDR3aa: CASSAGGQGWYEQYF

d_gene: TRBD1
v_gene: TRBV4-1
abundance: few
j_gene: TRBJ2-7
CDR3nt: TGCGCCAGCAGCCAACTAACCGGGACAGGGGGTCCCGAGCAGTACTTC
CDR3aa: CASSQLTGTGGPEQYF

d_gene: NA
v_gene: TRBV6-5
abundance: NA
j_gene: TRBJ2-5
CDR3nt: TGTGCCAGTGTCGCACTAGCAGGAGAGACCCAGTACTTC
CDR3aa: CASVALAGETQYF

d_gene: NA
v_gene: TRBV6-5
abundance: NA
j_gene: TRBJ2-3
CDR3nt: TGTGCCAGCAGTTACTCCGGGTCAATCGCGGATACGCAGTATTTT
CDR3aa: CASSYSGSIADTQYF

d_gene: TRBD1
v_gene: TRBV19
abundance: NA
j_gene: TRBJ2-2
CDR3nt: TGTGCCAGTAGTATGAGACAGGGACCCGGGGAGCTGTTTTTT
CDR3aa: CASSMRQGPGELFF

d_gene: TRBD1
v_gene: TRBV29-1
abundance: NA
j_gene: TRBJ2-7
CDR3nt: TGCAGCGTTGATGAGACAGGGAGTGACGACGAGCAGTACTTC
CDR3aa: CSVDETGSDDEQYF

d_gene: NA
v_gene: TRBV9
abundance: NA
j_gene: TRBJ2-7
CDR3nt: TGTGCCAGCAGCGCGCAGGGTTCTGGGCACGAGCAGTACTTC
CDR3aa: CASSAQGSGHEQYF

d_gene: NA
v_gene: TRBV4-1
abundance: few
j_gene: TRBJ1-5
CDR3nt: TGCGCCAGCAGCCAAAGTCCGCGGGGAGAGAAGGGCAATCAGCCCCAGCATTTT
CDR3aa: CASSQSPRGEKGNQPQHF

d_gene: TRBD1
v_gene: TRBV25-1
abundance: NA
j_gene: TRBJ1-2
CDR3nt: TGTGCCAGCAGTTACAGGGGGTCACGGGGTGCCAGCACCTTC
CDR3aa: CASSYRGSRGASTF

d_gene: NA
v_gene: TRBV4-1
abundance: NA
j_gene: TRBJ2-7
CDR3nt: TGCGCCAGCAGCCAAGTTGGCGGAATCTCCTACGAGCAGTACTTC
CDR3aa: CASSQVGGISYEQYF

d_gene: TRBD1
v_gene: TRBV18
abundance: NA
j_gene: TRBJ1-2
CDR3nt: TGTGCCAGCTCACCGACGGGACAGGGAGTAGGCGGCTACACCTTC
CDR3aa: CASSPTGQGVGGYTF

d_gene: TRBD2
v_gene: TRBV25-1
abundance: NA
j_gene: TRBJ2-2
CDR3nt: TGTGCCAGCAGTGCCTCGCGGGAGGGGAACACCGGGGAGCTGTTTTTT
CDR3aa: CASSASREGNTGELFF

d_gene: NA
v_gene: TRBV28
abundance: NA
j_gene: TRBJ1-3
CDR3nt: TGTGCCAGCAGTTTATGGGCAGGGGGAAACACCATATATTTT
CDR3aa: CASSLWAGGNTIYF

d_gene: TRBD1
v_gene: TRBV25-1
abundance: few
j_gene: TRBJ1-2
CDR3nt: TGTGCCAGCAGTGGATCCCCGACAGGGGGCCGTGGCTACACCTTC
CDR3aa: CASSGSPTGGRGYTF

d_gene: NA
v_gene: TRBV9
abundance: NA
j_gene: TRBJ2-7
CDR3nt: TGTGCCAGCAGCGTAGGCGGGAACTCCTACGAGCAGTACTTC
CDR3aa: CASSVGGNSYEQYF

d_gene: TRBD1
v_gene: TRBV6-1
abundance: NA
j_gene: TRBJ2-7
CDR3nt: TGTGCCAGCAGTGAAAGGGACAGCGCTACCTACGAGCAGTACTTC
CDR3aa: CASSERDSATYEQYF

d_gene: NA
v_gene: TRBV5-1
abundance: NA
j_gene: TRBJ1-2
CDR3nt: TGCGCCAGCAGCTTGAACGGGGAAGGCTACACCTTC
CDR3aa: CASSLNGEGYTF